The 5 T cell receptor beta chains below were found in one sample sequenced in a study of identical twins. One entry per CDR3 protein results from TCRdb running MiXCR on the 5' RACE reads. The sample holds 400,000 to 650,000 distinct CDR3 sequences, roughly a fifth seen once. The same specimen was also included in a second study, on T cells expressing NK-cell markers.

The sequencing sample was made of CD4+ T cells sorted from blood. These receptors all stem from a woman younger than 30 in good health.

This chain connects TRBV9 to TRBJ2-3, with 12 bases that match TRBD2. This CDR3 region has 18 residues. The V and J ends lost 3 bases and 4 bases, in that order; junction bases with no gene match: 12. CDR1 is SGDLS and CDR2 is YYNGEE in the germline V gene. CDR3 sequence (DNA): TGTGCCAGCAGCGCGCTAGCGGGGGGGCCTAATCTAGCAGATACGCAGTATTTT. It codes for CASSALAGGPNLADTQYF.

Ten or more counts support this clonotype. The chain combines TRBV20-1 with TRBJ2-7, with D perhaps TRBD1 (6 bases). Trimming pared 3 bases from V and 3 bases from J, leaving 15 bases between. The germline gives CDR1 DFQATT, CDR2 SNEGSKA (reference sequence). This CDR3 contains 14 residues. The CDR3 DNA sequence: TGCAGTGCTAGCGGTACAGGGTTAGACTACGAGCAGTACTTC. It is translated as CSASGTGLDYEQYF.

This clonotype came up a few times. The chain links TRBV6-5 to TRBJ1-5, with a tentative D call TRBD1 (5 bases). Germline CDR1 MNHEY, CDR2 SVGAGI. This CDR3 spans 15 amino acids. The ends were cut back, 0 bases at V and 3 bases at J, with 9 bases in the middle. In DNA, the CDR3 is TGTGCCAGCAGTTACTCGGGGGACCTCAATCAGCCCCAGCATTTT. Protein: CASSYSGDLNQPQHF.

The J gene is TRBJ2-7, the V gene TRBV6-2 or TRBV6-3, with 8 bases identical to TRBD1. The CDR3 length is 15 residues. From germline, CDR1 is MNHEY and CDR2 SVGEGT. Trimming cost V 7 bases and J 2 bases; bases outside gene matches: 10. The DNA of the CDR3 is TGTGCCAGCATCCCGTGGGGGACAGGAGCCTACGAGCAGTACTTC. Encoded protein: CASIPWGTGAYEQYF.

The chain recombines TRBV20-1 with TRBJ2-7; D perhaps matches TRBD1 (6 bases). Trimming removed 5 bases from V and 2 bases from J, with 16 bases in between. This CDR3 has 14 amino acids. CDR1 and CDR2 from the germline V gene are DFQATT and SNEGSKA (reference sequence). The CDR3 spells CSAVWTEGAYEQYF. In nucleotides, the CDR3 is TGCAGTGCTGTCTGGACAGAGGGAGCCTACGAGCAGTACTTC.